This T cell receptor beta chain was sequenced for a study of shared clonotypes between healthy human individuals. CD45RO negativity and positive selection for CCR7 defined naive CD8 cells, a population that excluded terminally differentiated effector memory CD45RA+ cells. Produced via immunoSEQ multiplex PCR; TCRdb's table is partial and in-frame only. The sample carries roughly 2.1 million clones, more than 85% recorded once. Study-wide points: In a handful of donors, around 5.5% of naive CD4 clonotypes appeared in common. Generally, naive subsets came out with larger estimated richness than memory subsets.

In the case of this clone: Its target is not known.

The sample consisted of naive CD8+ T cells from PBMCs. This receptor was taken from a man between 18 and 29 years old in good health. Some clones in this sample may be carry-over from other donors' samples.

The CDR3: CASSQEWEAAYNEQFF. The CDR3 DNA is TGCGCCAGCAGCCAAGAGTGGGAAGCGGCATACAATGAGCAGTTCTTC. The chain carries TRBV4-3 and TRBJ2-1, with D possibly being TRBD2 (5 bases). This CDR3 has 16 amino acids. Germline values: CDR1 LGHNA, CDR2 YSLEER. V was pared by 0 bases and J by 4 bases, with 13 bases between.